This entry lists 24 T cell receptor beta chains sequenced from one sample in a study of OX40 agonist ivuxolimab in advanced cancers. Using immunoSEQ multiplex PCR, the repertoire was profiled, and TCRdb retains in-frame clones only, with some absent. The sample yields some 94,000 clones, approximately 92% seen once. The source material was CD4+ or CD8+ T cells sorted from blood, sampled in a trial of the OX40 agonist ivuxolimab. Source of these receptors: an adult with an advanced solid tumor such as melanoma, head and neck, liver or kidney cancer.

The rearrangement links TRBV7-8 to TRBJ2-7; D gene uncertain. The V gene lost 6 bases and the J gene lost 6 bases, with 9 bases spanning the gap. Germline lookup yields CDR1 SGHVS and CDR2 FQNEAQ. CDR3 length: 11 residues. CDR3: CASSTLGEQYF. For the CDR3, the DNA is TGTGCCAGCAGTACCCTAGGCGAGCAGTACTTC.

This clone was counted a single time. This chain joins TRBV11-2 and TRBJ2-5, with 8 bases that match TRBD1. Trimming at V came to 5 bases and at J to 4 bases, leaving 9 bases not matched to a gene. Germline CDR1 reads SGHAT; CDR2 reads FQNNGV. This CDR3 spans 15 amino acids. CDR3 residues: CASSPRDRNRETQYF. The DNA of the CDR3 is TGTGCCAGCAGCCCTAGGGACAGGAACCGAGAGACCCAGTACTTC.

The rearrangement joins TRBV7-6 to TRBJ2-2; 11 bases match TRBD2. Germline V gives CDR1 SGHVS, CDR2 FNYEAQ. The V segment lost 5 bases and the J segment 6 bases; nucleotides outside the gene matches: 8. The CDR3 runs to 16 residues. CDR3 sequence reads: CASSQLAGVVSGELFF. CDR3 sequence (DNA): TGTGCCAGCAGCCAACTAGCGGGAGTAGTTTCCGGGGAGCTGTTTTTT.

This clone came up a few times. The V and J genes are TRBV20-1 and TRBJ1-1; tentatively, D is TRBD1 (5 bases). In germline, CDR1 is DFQATT, CDR2 SNEGSKA (reference sequence). The V and J ends lost 4 bases and 6 bases respectively, with 9 bases between them. CDR3 length equals 11 residues. CDR3 coding DNA: TGCAGTGCTAACGGGGGACCTGAAGCTTTCTTT. As protein: CSANGGPEAFF.

V and J are TRBV28 and TRBJ2-6; D is uncertain. Looked up from germline, CDR1 is MDHEN and CDR2 is SYDVKM. V lost 5 bases and J 5 bases, leaving 22 bases between the germline ends. The CDR3 is made up of 18 amino acids. CDR3 DNA: TGTGCCAGCAGTGCCTACGGCTTGACACAAAGTCGGGCCAACGTCCTGACTTTC. As protein: CASSAYGLTQSRANVLTF.

The chain joins TRBV5-4 to TRBJ2-7, with 8 bases that match TRBD2. Germline values: CDR1 SGHNT, CDR2 YYREEE (reference sequence). The CDR3 has 14 amino acids. With V trimmed by 3 bases and J by 4 bases, 6 bases remained unmatched. The CDR3 region is CASSSGLGGYEQYF. The CDR3 DNA is TGTGCCAGCAGCTCGGGACTAGGAGGGTACGAGCAGTACTTC.

The CDR3, as DNA: TGTGCCAGCAGTGACTCTTGGCTGTTGGACAGGCGGGAGTCGTTCGGGGAGCTGTTTTTT. It encodes CASSDSWLLDRRESFGELFF. The chain combines TRBV6-4 with TRBJ2-2, with D tentatively TRBD1 or TRBD2 (7 bases each). Deletions cut 0 bases from V and 7 bases from J, with 27 bases between. This CDR3 has 20 amino acids. Germline V gene lookup returns CDR1 MRHNA and CDR2 SNTAGT.

The chain has TRBV19 and TRBJ2-7; TRBD1 matches at 10 bases. Germline CDR1 reads LNHDA; CDR2 reads SQIVND (reference sequence). Trimming at V came to 5 bases and at J to 2 bases, leaving 3 bases not matched to a gene. The CDR3 runs to 14 residues. This CDR3 reads CASSPGQGAYEQYF. CDR3 DNA: TGTGCCAGTAGTCCAGGACAGGGGGCCTACGAGCAGTACTTC. Supplemented by reference TRBV19 and TRBJ2-7, the full variable domain reads DGGITQSPKYLFRKEGQNVTLSCEQNLNHDAMYWYRQDPGQGLRLIYYSQIVNDFQKGDIAEGYSVSREKKESFPLTVTSAQKNPTAFYLCASSPGQGAYEQYFGPGTRLTVT.

The gene calls are TRBV27 and TRBJ2-7, with D perhaps matching TRBD2 (7 bases). The CDR3 is 15 residues long. The germline V and J ends were trimmed by 5 bases and 5 bases, with 19 bases remaining between them. Germline V lookup: CDR1 MNHEY, CDR2 SMNVEV (reference sequence). In DNA, the CDR3 is TGTGCCAGCAGTACCCCACAGGGAGGGAGCGACGAGCAGTACTTC. Protein sequence: CASSTPQGGSDEQYF.

The chain carries TRBV19 and TRBJ2-2; 13 nucleotides agree with TRBD2. CDR1 is LNHDA and CDR2 is SQIVND in the germline V gene (reference sequence). The CDR3 is 17 amino acids. Trimming at V came to 3 bases and at J to 7 bases, leaving 8 bases not matched to a gene. CDR3 in DNA: TGTGCCAGTAGTATGGCGGGACTAGCGGGGTTCGTCGGGGAGCTGTTTTTT. It yields the protein CASSMAGLAGFVGELFF.

V usage is TRBV12-5 and J usage is TRBJ2-2, with TRBD1 identical over 7 bases. Germline CDR1 and CDR2: LGHNT and FRNRAP. V shed 4 bases and J 3 bases; nucleotides not matched to a gene: 5. The CDR3 totals 15 residues. The CDR3 nucleotides read TGTGCTAGTGGTTGGGCGACAGGGCACACCGGGGAGCTGTTTTTT. Translation gives CASGWATGHTGELFF.

V gene TRBV5-8 combines with J gene TRBJ2-3; TRBD2 matches 10 bases. With 2 bases clipped from V and 6 bases from J, the junction kept 6 bases outside the gene matches. CDR3 length: 15 amino acids. Germline assignment: CDR1 SGHTS and CDR2 YDEGEE. DNA of the CDR3: TGTGCCAGCAGCTTATCAGCGGGGGGGCGGGATACGCAGTATTTT. Amino acids: CASSLSAGGRDTQYF.

This clone was seen a single time. The chain carries TRBV6-5 and TRBJ1-1; no clear D gene. Germline CDR1 is MNHEY and CDR2 is SVGAGI. The CDR3 runs to 14 residues. Trimming took off 7 bases at V and 3 bases at J, with 15 bases between the two ends. The CDR3 region is CASTLPGSYTEAFF. The CDR3 nucleotides read TGTGCCAGCACCCTTCCGGGGTCCTACACTGAAGCTTTCTTT.

The V call is TRBV9, the J call TRBJ2-7; D is ambiguous. The CDR3 sequence is 15 residues long. V lost 0 bases and J lost 0, with 10 bases in between. Germline V gene lookup returns CDR1 SGDLS and CDR2 YYNGEE. The CDR3 DNA reads TGTGCCAGCAGCGTAGCCTCCGGCGGCTCCTACGAGCAGTACTTC. Its protein is CASSVASGGSYEQYF.

The chain joins TRBV6-5 to TRBJ1-2, with D perhaps matching TRBD1 (6 bases). CDR3 length equals 14 residues. The V gene's germline CDR1 is MNHEY and CDR2 SVGAGI. The ends were cut back, 2 bases at V and 5 bases at J, with 12 bases in the middle. CDR3 residues: CASSYGTGTYGYTF. Here the CDR3 DNA reads TGTGCCAGCAGTTACGGTACAGGGACGTATGGCTACACCTTC.

The chain recombines TRBV9 with TRBJ2-7; TRBD2 aligns across 10 bases. Germline CDR1 reads SGDLS; CDR2 reads YYNGEE. The CDR3 consists of 16 residues. Trimming at V came to 0 bases and at J to 2 bases, leaving 5 bases not matched to a gene. The CDR3 reads CASSVASGGAAYEQYF. The DNA for the CDR3 is TGTGCCAGCAGCGTAGCGAGCGGGGGGGCCGCCTACGAGCAGTACTTC.

This chain links TRBV9 with TRBJ2-1, with TRBD2 matching 9 bases. The germline V gene encodes CDR1 SGDLS and CDR2 YYNGEE. Germline trimming cut 4 bases from V and 8 bases from J; bases unmatched to any gene: 7. The CDR3 covers 14 residues. CDR3 in amino acids: CASSPGLAFDEQFF. For the CDR3, the DNA is TGTGCCAGCAGCCCAGGACTAGCGTTTGATGAGCAGTTCTTC.

This clone was seen only once. This sequence joins TRBV6-1 and TRBJ1-4, with TRBD1 as a possible D gene (5 bases). Trimming removed 5 bases from V and 0 bases from J, with 7 bases in between. The CDR3 is 14 residues long. Germline loops: CDR1 MNHNS, CDR2 SASEGT. CDR3: CASSSGPTNEKLFF. As DNA, the CDR3 is TGTGCCAGCAGTTCAGGGCCAACTAATGAAAAACTGTTTTTT.

V is TRBV7-9 and J is TRBJ1-1; perhaps TRBD1 as D (6 bases). Deletions cut 4 bases from V and 1 base from J, with 10 bases between. Germline V gives CDR1 SEHNR, CDR2 FQNEAQ (reference sequence). The CDR3 loop spans 14 amino acids. The CDR3 reads CASSSGGANTEAFF. In DNA form, the CDR3 reads TGTGCCAGCAGCTCGGGGGGCGCGAACACTGAAGCTTTCTTT.

The chain joins TRBV10-3 to TRBJ2-1; the D call may be TRBD1 or TRBD2 (5 bases each). From germline, CDR1 is ENHRY and CDR2 SYGVKD. This CDR3 has 15 residues. V lost 6 bases and J 6 bases, leaving 18 bases between the germline ends. CDR3 sequence: CAIRQPGPGSNEQFF. DNA of the CDR3: TGTGCCATCAGACAGCCGGGACCGGGATCCAATGAGCAGTTCTTC.

The DNA of the CDR3 is TGTGCCAGTAGTACCAAACAGGGGTCCGGGGAGCTGTTTTTT. Its translation: CASSTKQGSGELFF. The gene calls are TRBV19 and TRBJ2-2; 7 nucleotides agree with TRBD1. The CDR3 is 14 amino acids. J gave up 6 bases and V 4 bases, and 5 bases lay outside the gene matches. The germline V gene has CDR1 LNHDA and CDR2 SQIVND (reference sequence).

The chain couples TRBV9 to TRBJ2-3; 14 nucleotides line up with TRBD2. J lost 3 bases, V lost 2 bases, and 2 bases had no gene match. Per the germline V gene, CDR1 is SGDLS and CDR2 is YYNGEE. The CDR3 runs to 16 residues. This CDR3 reads CASSVGTSGRTDTQYF. The CDR3 region has the DNA TGTGCCAGCAGCGTGGGGACTAGCGGGAGAACAGATACGCAGTATTTT. The full variable domain, with the rest looked up from reference TRBV9 and TRBJ2-3, is DSGVTQTPKHLITATGQRVTLRCSPRSGDLSVYWYQQSLDQGLQFLIQYYNGEERAKGNILERFSAQQFPDLHSELNLSSLELGDSALYFCASSVGTSGRTDTQYFGPGTRLTVL.

The chain uses TRBV6-6 and TRBJ1-3, with D perhaps matching TRBD1 (6 bases). CDR1 MNHNY and CDR2 SVGAGI come from the germline V gene (reference sequence). CDR3 size: 15 residues. Trimming cost V 3 bases and J 6 bases, with 15 bases left between them. The CDR3 DNA reads as TGTGCCAGCAGTTATTTGACAGGTTTCGAAAACACCATATATTTT. Protein: CASSYLTGFENTIYF.

The J gene is TRBJ1-1, the V gene TRBV19; TRBD1 is a possible D gene (5 bases). Germline V CDR1 and CDR2: LNHDA, SQIVND (reference sequence). This CDR3 comprises 14 residues. The germline V and J ends were trimmed by 6 bases and 10 bases, with 21 bases remaining between them. The CDR3 DNA is TGTGCCAGTAGCGGGGGTGCCAATCCCGAAGGAGCTTTCTTT. Encoded protein: CASSGGANPEGAFF.